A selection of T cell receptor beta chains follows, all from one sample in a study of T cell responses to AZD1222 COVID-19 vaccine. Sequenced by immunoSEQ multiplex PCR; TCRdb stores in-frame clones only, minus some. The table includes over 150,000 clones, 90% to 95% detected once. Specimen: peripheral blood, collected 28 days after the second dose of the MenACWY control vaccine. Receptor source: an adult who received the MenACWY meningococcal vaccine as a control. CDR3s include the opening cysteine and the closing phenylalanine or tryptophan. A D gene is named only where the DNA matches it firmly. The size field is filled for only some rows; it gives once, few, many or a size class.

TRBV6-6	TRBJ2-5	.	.	CASNPRGASEGETQYF	TGTGCCAGCAATCCTAGGGGGGCTAGCGAGGGGGAGACCCAGTACTTC
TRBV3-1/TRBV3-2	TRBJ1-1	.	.	CASSLMDTEAFF	TGTGCCAGCAGCCTCATGGACACTGAAGCTTTCTTT
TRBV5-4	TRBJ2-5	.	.	CASSRGGPQETQYF	TGTGCCAGCAGCAGGGGGGGACCCCAAGAGACCCAGTACTTC
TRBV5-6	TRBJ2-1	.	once	CASSTSLGGRWYEQFF	TGTGCCAGCAGCACTAGTCTGGGGGGCCGGTGGTATGAGCAGTTCTTC
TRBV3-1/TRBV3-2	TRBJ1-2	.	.	CASSQRGANYGYTF	TGTGCCAGCAGCCAACGGGGAGCTAACTATGGCTACACCTTC
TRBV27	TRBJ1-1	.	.	CASSPFRPLVAGRTEAFF	TGTGCCAGCAGTCCCTTTAGGCCCCTGGTTGCGGGGAGGACTGAAGCTTTCTTT
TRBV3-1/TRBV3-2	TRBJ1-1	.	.	CASSQDSGGINTEAFF	TGTGCCAGCAGCCAAGATTCCGGAGGGATTAACACTGAAGCTTTCTTT
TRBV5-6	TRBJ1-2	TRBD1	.	CASSFPGQGAHYGYTF	TGTGCCAGCAGCTTCCCGGGACAGGGTGCCCACTATGGCTACACCTTC
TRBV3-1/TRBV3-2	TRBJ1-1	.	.	CASSQDPSLRAFF	TGTGCCAGCAGCCAAGACCCATCCCTCCGGGCTTTCTTT
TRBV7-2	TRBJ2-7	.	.	CASSQGPRAYEQYF	TGTGCCAGCAGCCAGGGACCCCGCGCCTACGAGCAGTACTTC
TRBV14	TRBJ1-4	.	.	CASSQDRGPNEKLFF	TGTGCCAGCAGCCAAGACCGGGGCCCTAATGAAAAACTGTTTTTT
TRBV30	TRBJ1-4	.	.	CAWSVPGGKGNEKLFF	TGTGCCTGGAGTGTACCGGGGGGCAAGGGTAATGAAAAACTGTTTTTT
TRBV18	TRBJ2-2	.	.	CASSPPGSSGNTGELFF	TGTGCCAGCTCACCACCCGGGAGCTCCGGCAACACCGGGGAGCTGTTTTTT
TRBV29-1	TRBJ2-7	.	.	CSVNIAGTVNYEQYF	TGCAGCGTCAACATAGCCGGGACGGTCAACTACGAGCAGTACTTC
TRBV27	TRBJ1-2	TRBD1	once	CASRPTGVGGYTF	TGTGCCAGCAGACCGACAGGGGTCGGTGGCTACACCTTC
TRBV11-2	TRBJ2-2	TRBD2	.	CASSSRGGANTGELFF	TGTGCCAGCAGCTCACGGGGGGGAGCGAACACCGGGGAGCTGTTTTTT
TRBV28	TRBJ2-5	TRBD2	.	CASSATSGGRPETQYF	TGTGCCAGCAGTGCAACTAGCGGGGGGCGTCCGGAGACCCAGTACTTC
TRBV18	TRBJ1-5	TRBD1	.	CASSEDRGRQPQHF	TGTGCCAGCTCGGAGGACAGGGGGCGTCAGCCCCAGCATTTT
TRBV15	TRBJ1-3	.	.	CATRSGGVGYLSGNTIYF	TGTGCCACCAGATCTGGGGGGGTTGGCTATCTCTCTGGAAACACCATATATTTT
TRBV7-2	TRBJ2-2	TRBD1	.	CASSYRTGNTGELFF	TGTGCCAGCAGCTATAGGACAGGGAACACCGGGGAGCTGTTTTTT
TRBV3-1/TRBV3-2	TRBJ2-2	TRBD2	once	CASSQVGSGGVGELFF	TGTGCCAGCAGCCAAGTTGGTAGCGGGGGAGTAGGGGAGCTGTTTTTT
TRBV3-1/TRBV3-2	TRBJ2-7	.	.	CACSMRTLASYEQYF	TGTGCCTGTTCGATGCGGACACTGGCCTCCTACGAGCAGTACTTC
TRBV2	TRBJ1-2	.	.	CASRTDGGGGYGYTF	TGTGCCAGCAGGACGGACGGGGGGGGAGGCTATGGCTACACCTTC
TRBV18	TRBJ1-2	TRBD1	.	CASSPSSGQGARGYTF	TGTGCCAGCTCACCTTCCTCCGGACAGGGGGCGAGAGGCTACACCTTC
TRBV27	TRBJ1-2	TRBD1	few	CASSHHRGGYGYTF	TGTGCCAGCAGCCATCACAGGGGGGGGTATGGCTACACCTTC
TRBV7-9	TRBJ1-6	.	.	CASSKEGNSPLHF	TGTGCCAGCAGCAAAGAGGGGAATTCACCCCTCCACTTT
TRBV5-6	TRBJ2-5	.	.	CASSSAIATQYF	TGTGCCAGCAGCTCGGCTATTGCGACCCAGTACTTC
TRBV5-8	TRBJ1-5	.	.	CASSLDNQPQHF	TGTGCCAGCAGCTTGGACAATCAGCCCCAGCATTTT
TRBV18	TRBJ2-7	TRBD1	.	CASSLGQGTYEQYF	TGTGCCAGCTCCCTGGGACAGGGCACCTACGAGCAGTACTTC
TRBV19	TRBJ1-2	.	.	CASSIVDRDGYTF	TGTGCCAGTAGTATAGTGGACAGAGATGGCTACACCTTC
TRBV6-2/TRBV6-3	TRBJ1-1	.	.	CASSYRVNTEAFF	TGTGCCAGCAGTTATCGAGTGAACACTGAAGCTTTCTTT
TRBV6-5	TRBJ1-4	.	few	CASTQGGATNEKLFF	TGTGCCAGCACTCAAGGAGGGGCAACTAATGAAAAACTGTTTTTT
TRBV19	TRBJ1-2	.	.	CASKAARYGYTF	TGTGCCAGTAAAGCAGCGCGCTATGGCTACACCTTC
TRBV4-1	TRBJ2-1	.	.	CASSQDRLTLRNINEQFF	TGCGCCAGCAGCCAAGATCGTCTAACACTCCGGAATATCAATGAGCAGTTCTTC
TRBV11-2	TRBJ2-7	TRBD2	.	CASSLAGAFGYLYEQYF	TGTGCCAGCAGCCTAGCGGGGGCATTCGGATATTTATACGAGCAGTACTTC
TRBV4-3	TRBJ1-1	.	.	CASSQDWGLNTEAFF	TGCGCCAGCAGCCAAGATTGGGGGCTTAACACTGAAGCTTTCTTT
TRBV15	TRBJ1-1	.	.	CATSSPVGEAFF	TGTGCCACCAGCTCCCCCGTTGGGGAAGCTTTCTTT
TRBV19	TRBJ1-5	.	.	CASSSSLSNQPQHF	TGTGCCAGTAGCTCCTCTTTGAGCAATCAGCCCCAGCATTTT
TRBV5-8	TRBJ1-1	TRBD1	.	CASSWDSRRNTEAFF	TGTGCCAGCAGCTGGGACAGCAGGAGGAACACTGAAGCTTTCTTT